This is a list of T cell receptor beta chains from one sample in a study of blood T cell repertoires in COVID-19. The repertoire was sequenced with immunoSEQ multiplex PCR; TCRdb's copy has only in-frame clones and lacks some. There are under 250,000 clones in the sample; around four fifths occur only once, and about 4% lies in the top ten. The material sequenced was peripheral blood. The receptors come from a man in his fifties with acute or convalescent COVID-19. CDR3s include the opening cysteine and the closing phenylalanine or tryptophan. A D gene is named only where the DNA matches it firmly. Clone size is shown for a subset of rows, as once, few, many or a class of expanded clone.

CSASHPRAGRTDTQYF	TGCAGTGCTAGTCATCCCCGGGCGGGCCGCACAGATACGCAGTATTTT	.	.	TRBJ2-3	TRBV20-1
CASSFSLAGLQYEQYF	TGTGCCAGCAGTTTTTCCCTAGCGGGACTTCAATACGAGCAGTACTTC	TRBD2	.	TRBJ2-7	TRBV28
CASSIEQYNSPLHF	TGTGCCAGTAGTATAGAACAGTATAATTCACCCCTCCACTTT	.	.	TRBJ1-6	TRBV19
CASSLGTSGSGEQFF	TGTGCCAGCAGTTTAGGGACTAGCGGGTCGGGTGAGCAGTTCTTC	TRBD2	.	TRBJ2-1	TRBV27
CASSWAGRDGYTF	TGTGCCAGCAGTTGGGCAGGGCGCGATGGCTACACCTTC	.	few	TRBJ1-2	TRBV6-5
CASSQEAGGTEAFF	TGTGCCAGCAGCCAAGAGGCGGGGGGCACTGAAGCTTTCTTT	.	.	TRBJ1-1	TRBV3-1/TRBV3-2
CASSQLTGLHLLNTEAFF	TGCGCCAGCAGCCAGTTGACAGGGCTGCATCTCTTGAACACTGAAGCTTTCTTT	TRBD1	few	TRBJ1-1	TRBV4-1
CASSLTSGSYEQYF	TGTGCCAGCAGCTTAACTAGCGGGAGTTACGAGCAGTACTTC	TRBD2	few	TRBJ2-7	TRBV7-9
CASSSGLDYTF	TGTGCCAGCAGTTCGGGGTTGGACTACACCTTC	.	.	TRBJ1-2	TRBV5-8
CASSWPGRASYNEQFF	TGTGCCAGCAGCTGGCCCGGCAGGGCGTCCTACAATGAGCAGTTCTTC	.	.	TRBJ2-1	TRBV11-3
CASTGGGTEAFF	TGTGCCAGCACTGGGGGGGGCACTGAAGCTTTCTTT	.	.	TRBJ1-1	TRBV27
CASSPRTSGSSYNEQFF	TGTGCCAGCAGCCCCCGGACTAGCGGGAGCTCCTACAATGAGCAGTTCTTC	.	.	TRBJ2-1	TRBV21-1
CSAWDSPEAFF	TGCAGTGCGTGGGACAGCCCCGAAGCTTTCTTT	TRBD1	.	TRBJ1-1	TRBV20-1